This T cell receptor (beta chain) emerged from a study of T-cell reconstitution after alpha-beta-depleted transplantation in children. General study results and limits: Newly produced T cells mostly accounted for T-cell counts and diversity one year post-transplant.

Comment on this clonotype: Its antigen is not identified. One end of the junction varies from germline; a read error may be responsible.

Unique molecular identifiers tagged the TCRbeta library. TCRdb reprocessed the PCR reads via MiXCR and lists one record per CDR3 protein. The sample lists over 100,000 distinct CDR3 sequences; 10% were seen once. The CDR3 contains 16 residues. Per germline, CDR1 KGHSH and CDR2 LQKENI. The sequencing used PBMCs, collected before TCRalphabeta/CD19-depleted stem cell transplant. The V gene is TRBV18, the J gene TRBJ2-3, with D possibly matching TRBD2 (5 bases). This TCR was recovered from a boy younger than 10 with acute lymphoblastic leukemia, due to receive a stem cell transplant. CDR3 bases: TGTGGCAGCTCACCACCGACTACGGCGGGCACAGATACGCAGTATTTT. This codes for CGSSPPTTAGTDTQYF. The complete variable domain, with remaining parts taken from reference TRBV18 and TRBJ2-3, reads NAGVMQNPRHLVRRRGQEARLRCSPMKGHSHVYWYRQLPEEGLKFMVYLQKENIIDESGMPKERFSAEFPKEGPSILRIQQVVRGDSAAYFCGSSPPTTAGTDTQYFGPGTRLTVL.